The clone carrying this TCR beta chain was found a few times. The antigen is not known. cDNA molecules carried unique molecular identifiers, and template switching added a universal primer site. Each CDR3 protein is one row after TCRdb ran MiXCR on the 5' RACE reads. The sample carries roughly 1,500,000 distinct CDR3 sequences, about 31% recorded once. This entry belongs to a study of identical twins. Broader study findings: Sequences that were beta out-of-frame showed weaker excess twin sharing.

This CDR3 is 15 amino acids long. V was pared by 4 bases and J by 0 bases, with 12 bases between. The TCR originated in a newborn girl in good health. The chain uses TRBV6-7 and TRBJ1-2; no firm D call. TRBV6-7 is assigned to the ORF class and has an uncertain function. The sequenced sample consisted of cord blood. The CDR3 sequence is CASSFYGKANYGYTF. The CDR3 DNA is TGTGCCAGCAGTTTCTACGGGAAGGCTAACTATGGCTACACCTTC.